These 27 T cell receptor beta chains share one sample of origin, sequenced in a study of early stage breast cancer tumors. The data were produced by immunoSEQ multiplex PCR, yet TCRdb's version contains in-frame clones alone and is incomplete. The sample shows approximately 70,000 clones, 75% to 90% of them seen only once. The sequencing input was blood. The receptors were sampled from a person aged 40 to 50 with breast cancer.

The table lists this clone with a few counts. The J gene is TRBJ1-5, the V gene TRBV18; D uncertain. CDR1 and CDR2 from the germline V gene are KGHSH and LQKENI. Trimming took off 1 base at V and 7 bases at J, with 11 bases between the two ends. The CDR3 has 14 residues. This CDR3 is CASSPLGSPQPQHF. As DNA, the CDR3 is TGTGCCAGCTCACCACTCGGAAGCCCGCAGCCCCAGCATTTT.

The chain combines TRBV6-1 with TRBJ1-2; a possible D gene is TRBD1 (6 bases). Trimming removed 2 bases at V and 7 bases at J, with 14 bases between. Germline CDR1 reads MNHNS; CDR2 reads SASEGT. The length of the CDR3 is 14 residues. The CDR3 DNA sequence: TGTGCCAGCAGTGAATCCACCCCAGGGGCTGGCTACACCTTC. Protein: CASSESTPGAGYTF.

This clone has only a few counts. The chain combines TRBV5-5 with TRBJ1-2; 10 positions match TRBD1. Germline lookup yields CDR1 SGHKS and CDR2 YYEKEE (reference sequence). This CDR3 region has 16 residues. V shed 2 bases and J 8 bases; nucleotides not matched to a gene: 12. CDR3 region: CASSFPGRGTGEGYTF. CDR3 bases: TGTGCCAGCAGCTTCCCCGGCCGGGGGACAGGGGAAGGCTACACCTTC.

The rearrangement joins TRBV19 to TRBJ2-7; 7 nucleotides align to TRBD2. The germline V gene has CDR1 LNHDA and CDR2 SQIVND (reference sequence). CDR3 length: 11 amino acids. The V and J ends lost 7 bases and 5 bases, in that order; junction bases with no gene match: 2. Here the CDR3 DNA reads TGTGCCAGTATTCGGGGGGACGAGCAGTACTTC. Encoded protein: CASIRGDEQYF.

The CDR3 sequence: CASSPGQGPNYGYTF. The CDR3 nucleotides read TGTGCCAGCAGTCCTGGACAGGGCCCTAACTATGGCTACACCTTC. The chain combines TRBV27 with TRBJ1-2; TRBD1 aligns across 8 bases. From germline, CDR1 is MNHEY and CDR2 SMNVEV (reference sequence). The J segment lost 0 bases and the V segment lost 5 bases, leaving 5 bases of the junction unmatched. This CDR3 has 15 residues.

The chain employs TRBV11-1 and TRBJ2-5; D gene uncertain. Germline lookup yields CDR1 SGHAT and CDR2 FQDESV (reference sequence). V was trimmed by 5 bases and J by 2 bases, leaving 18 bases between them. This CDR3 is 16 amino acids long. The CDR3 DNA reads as TGTGCCAGCAGCCCAACCTGGACGGATTTACAAGAGACCCAGTACTTC. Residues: CASSPTWTDLQETQYF.

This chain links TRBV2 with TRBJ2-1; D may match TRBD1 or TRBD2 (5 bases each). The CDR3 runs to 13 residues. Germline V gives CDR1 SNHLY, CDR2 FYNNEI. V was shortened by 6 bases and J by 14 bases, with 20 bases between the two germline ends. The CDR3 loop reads CASRGDPGLWEFF. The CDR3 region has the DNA TGTGCCAGCAGGGGGGACCCGGGGCTTTGGGAGTTCTTC.

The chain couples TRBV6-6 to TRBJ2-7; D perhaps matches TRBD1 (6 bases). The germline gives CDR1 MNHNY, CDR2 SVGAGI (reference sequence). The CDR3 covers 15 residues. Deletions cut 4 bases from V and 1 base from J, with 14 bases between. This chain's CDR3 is CASSSTRTGSYEQYF. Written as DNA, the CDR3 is TGTGCCAGCAGTTCTACCAGAACAGGGTCCTACGAGCAGTACTTC.

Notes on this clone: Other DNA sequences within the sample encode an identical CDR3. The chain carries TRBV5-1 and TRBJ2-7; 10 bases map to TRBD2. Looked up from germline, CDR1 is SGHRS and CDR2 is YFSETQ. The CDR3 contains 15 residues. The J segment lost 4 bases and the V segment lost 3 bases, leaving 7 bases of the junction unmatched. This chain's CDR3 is CASSWGTSEAYEQYF. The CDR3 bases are TGCGCCAGCAGCTGGGGGACTAGCGAAGCATACGAGCAGTACTTC.

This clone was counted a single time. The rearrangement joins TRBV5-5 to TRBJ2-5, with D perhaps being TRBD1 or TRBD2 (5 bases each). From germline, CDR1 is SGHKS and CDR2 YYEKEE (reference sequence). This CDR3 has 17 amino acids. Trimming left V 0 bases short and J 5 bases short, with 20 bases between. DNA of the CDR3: TGTGCCAGCAGCTTGGTTTTGGGGGTTCAGGGAGTGGAGACCCAGTACTTC. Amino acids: CASSLVLGVQGVETQYF.

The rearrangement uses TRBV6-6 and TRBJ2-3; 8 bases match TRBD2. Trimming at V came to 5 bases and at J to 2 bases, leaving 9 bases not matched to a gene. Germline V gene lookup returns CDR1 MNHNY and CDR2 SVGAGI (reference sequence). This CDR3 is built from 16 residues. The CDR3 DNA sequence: TGTGCCAGCAGTCGGGGACTAGAGAGCACCACAGATACGCAGTATTTT. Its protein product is CASSRGLESTTDTQYF.

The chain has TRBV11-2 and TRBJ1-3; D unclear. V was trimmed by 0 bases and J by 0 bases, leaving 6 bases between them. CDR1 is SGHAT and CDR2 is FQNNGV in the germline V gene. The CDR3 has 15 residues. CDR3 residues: CASSLDGGSGNTIYF. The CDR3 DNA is TGTGCCAGCAGCTTAGACGGCGGCTCTGGAAACACCATATATTTT.

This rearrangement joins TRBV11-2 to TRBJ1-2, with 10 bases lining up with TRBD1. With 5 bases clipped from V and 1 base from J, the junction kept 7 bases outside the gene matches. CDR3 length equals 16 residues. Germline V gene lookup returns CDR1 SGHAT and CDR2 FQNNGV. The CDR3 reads CASSVTGGPLNYGYTF. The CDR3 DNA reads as TGTGCCAGCAGCGTGACAGGGGGCCCCCTTAACTATGGCTACACCTTC.

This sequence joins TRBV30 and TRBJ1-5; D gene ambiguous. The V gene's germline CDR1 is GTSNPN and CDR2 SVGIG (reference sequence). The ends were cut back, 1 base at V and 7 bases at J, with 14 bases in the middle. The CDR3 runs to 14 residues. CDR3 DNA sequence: TGTGCCTGGAGTGATTTAGCGGGAAACCAGCCCCAGCATTTT. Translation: CAWSDLAGNQPQHF. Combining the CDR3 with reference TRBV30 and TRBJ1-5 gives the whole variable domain SQTIHQWPATLVQPVGSPLSLECTVEGTSNPNLYWYRQAAGRGLQLLFYSVGIGQISSEVPQNLSASRPQDRQFILSSKKLLLSDSGFYLCAWSDLAGNQPQHFGDGTRLSIL.

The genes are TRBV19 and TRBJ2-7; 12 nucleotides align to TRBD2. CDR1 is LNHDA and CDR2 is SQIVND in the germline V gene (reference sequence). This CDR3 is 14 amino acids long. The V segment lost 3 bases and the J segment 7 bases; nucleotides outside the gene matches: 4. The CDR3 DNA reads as TGTGCCAGTAGTATCATCCTAGCGGGAGGGGAGCAGTACTTC. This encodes CASSIILAGGEQYF.

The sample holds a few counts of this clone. CDR3 nucleotide sequence: TGTGCCAGCGGATTAGGAAGACCTAATGAGCAGTTCTTC. This sequence encodes CASGLGRPNEQFF. V is TRBV11-3 and J is TRBJ2-1; D is unclear. Germline CDR1 SGHNT, CDR2 YENEEA. The V and J ends lost 8 bases and 7 bases respectively, with 15 bases between them. CDR3 size: 13 residues. Drawing the rest from reference TRBV11-3 and TRBJ2-1, the complete variable domain is EAGVVQSPRYKIIEKKQPVAFWCNPISGHNTLYWYLQNLGQGPELLIRYENEEAVDDSQLPKDRFSAERLKGVDSTLKIQPAELGDSAVYLCASGLGRPNEQFFGPGTRLTVL.

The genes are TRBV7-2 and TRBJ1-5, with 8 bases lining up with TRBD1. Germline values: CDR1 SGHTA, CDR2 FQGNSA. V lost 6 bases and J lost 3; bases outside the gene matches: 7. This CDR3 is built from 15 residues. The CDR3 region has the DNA TGTGCCAGCAGTCATACAGGGGGAGCCAATCAGCCCCAGCATTTT. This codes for CASSHTGGANQPQHF.

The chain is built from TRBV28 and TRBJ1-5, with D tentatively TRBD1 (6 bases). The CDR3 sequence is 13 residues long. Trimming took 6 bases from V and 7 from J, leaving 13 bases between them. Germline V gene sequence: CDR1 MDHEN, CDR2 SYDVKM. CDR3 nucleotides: TGTGCCAGCAGCCAGGGGTTTCAACAGCCCCAGCATTTT. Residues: CASSQGFQQPQHF. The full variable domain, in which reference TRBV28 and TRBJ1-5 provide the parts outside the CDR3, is DVKVTQSSRYLVKRTGEKVFLECVQDMDHENMFWYRQDPGLGLRLIYFSYDVKMKEKGDIPEGYSVSREKKERFSLILESASTNQTSMYLCASSQGFQQPQHFGDGTRLSIL.

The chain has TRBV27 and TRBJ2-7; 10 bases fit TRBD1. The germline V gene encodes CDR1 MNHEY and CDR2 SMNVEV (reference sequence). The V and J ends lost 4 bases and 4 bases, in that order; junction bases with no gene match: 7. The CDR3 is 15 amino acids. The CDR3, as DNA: TGTGCCAGCAGTTGGGGGGGACAGGGGTCTTACGAGCAGTACTTC. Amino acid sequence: CASSWGGQGSYEQYF.

The DNA of the CDR3 is TGTGCCAGCAGCGCGTTAAAGAACACTGAAGCTTTCTTT. Translating gives CASSALKNTEAFF. The chain joins TRBV7-6 to TRBJ1-1; D uncertain. Germline V gene data show CDR1 as SGHVS and CDR2 as FNYEAQ. With 5 bases removed from V and 1 base from J, the gap between germline ends came to 8 bases. This CDR3 region has 13 residues.

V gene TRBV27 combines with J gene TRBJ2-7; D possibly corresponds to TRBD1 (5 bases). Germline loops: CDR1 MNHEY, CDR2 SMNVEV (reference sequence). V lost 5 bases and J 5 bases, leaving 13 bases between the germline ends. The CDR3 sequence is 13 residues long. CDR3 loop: CASSGRVWNEQYF. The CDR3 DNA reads TGTGCCAGCAGTGGCAGGGTGTGGAACGAGCAGTACTTC.

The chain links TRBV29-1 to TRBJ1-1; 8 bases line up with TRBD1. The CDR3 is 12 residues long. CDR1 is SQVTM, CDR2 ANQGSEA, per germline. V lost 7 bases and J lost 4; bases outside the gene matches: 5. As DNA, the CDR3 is TGCAGCGCCGCGACAGGGGCCACTGAAGCTTTCTTT. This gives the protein CSAATGATEAFF.

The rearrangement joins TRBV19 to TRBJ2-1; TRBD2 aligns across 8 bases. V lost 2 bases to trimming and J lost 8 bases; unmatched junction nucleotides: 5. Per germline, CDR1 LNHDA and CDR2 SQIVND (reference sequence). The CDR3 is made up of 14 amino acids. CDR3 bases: TGTGCCAGTAGTATACGCGGGAGGATGGATGAGCAGTTCTTC. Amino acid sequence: CASSIRGRMDEQFF. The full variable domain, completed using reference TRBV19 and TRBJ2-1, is DGGITQSPKYLFRKEGQNVTLSCEQNLNHDAMYWYRQDPGQGLRLIYYSQIVNDFQKGDIAEGYSVSREKKESFPLTVTSAQKNPTAFYLCASSIRGRMDEQFFGPGTRLTVL.

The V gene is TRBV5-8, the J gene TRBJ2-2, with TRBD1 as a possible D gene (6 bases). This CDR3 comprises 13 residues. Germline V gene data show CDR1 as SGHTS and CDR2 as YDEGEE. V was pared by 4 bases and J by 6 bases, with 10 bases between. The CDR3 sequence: CASSPGQPGELFF. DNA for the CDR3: TGTGCCAGCAGCCCCGGACAGCCCGGGGAGCTGTTTTTT.

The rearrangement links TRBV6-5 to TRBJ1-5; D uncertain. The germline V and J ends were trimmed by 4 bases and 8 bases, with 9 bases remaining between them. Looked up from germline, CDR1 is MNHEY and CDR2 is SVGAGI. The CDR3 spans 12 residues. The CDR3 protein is CASSSGSKPQHF. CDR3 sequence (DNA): TGTGCCAGCAGTTCGGGTTCTAAGCCCCAGCATTTT.

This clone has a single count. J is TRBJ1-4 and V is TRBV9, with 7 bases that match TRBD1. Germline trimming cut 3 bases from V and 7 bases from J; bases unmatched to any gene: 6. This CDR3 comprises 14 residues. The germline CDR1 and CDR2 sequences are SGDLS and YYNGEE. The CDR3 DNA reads TGTGCCAGCAGCGCGACAGGGTTGGGTGAAAAACTGTTTTTT. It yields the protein CASSATGLGEKLFF. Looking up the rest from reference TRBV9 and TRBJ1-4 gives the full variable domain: DSGVTQTPKHLITATGQRVTLRCSPRSGDLSVYWYQQSLDQGLQFLIQYYNGEERAKGNILERFSAQQFPDLHSELNLSSLELGDSALYFCASSATGLGEKLFFGSGTQLSVL.

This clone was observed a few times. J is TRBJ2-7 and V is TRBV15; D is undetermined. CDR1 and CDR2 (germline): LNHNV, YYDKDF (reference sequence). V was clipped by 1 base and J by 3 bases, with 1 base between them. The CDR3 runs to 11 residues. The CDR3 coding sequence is TGTGCCACCAGCAGAGGCTACGAGCAGTACTTC. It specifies CATSRGYEQYF.